The rows below give T cell receptor beta chains drawn from one sample of a study of PD-L1 blockade in urothelial cancer. TCRdb keeps only in-frame clones here, not all; method: immunoSEQ multiplex PCR. The sample has about 90,000 clones, 85% to 95% seen once. This specimen was PBMCs, taken around atezolizumab (anti-PD-L1) treatment. These receptors all stem from a man aged 55 to 69 with urothelial cancer. CDR3s leave out the opening cysteine and the closing phenylalanine or tryptophan. Size values are once, few and many counts, or a class for expanded clones, and some rows have none.

v_gene	j_gene	abundance	CDR3aa
TRBV6-6	TRBJ2-7	few	ASSSGGPIYEQY
TRBV21-1	TRBJ1-2	.	ASSIPSPGPSREIPSGYGYT
TRBV6-5	TRBJ2-5	once	ASSSRGTGRETQY
TRBV29-1	TRBJ2-2	.	SVTSSRGVGTGELF
TRBV7-8	TRBJ2-2	.	ASIPTGASGANTGELF
TRBV7-8	TRBJ2-1	.	ASSASTSGGAFYNEQF
TRBV7-6	TRBJ1-2	.	ASSLNRANYGYT
TRBV9	TRBJ2-3	.	ASSTGLAGGDTQY
TRBV9	TRBJ2-2	.	ASSPGQGGELF
TRBV2	TRBJ2-5	.	ASSDRSSGGAGTQY
TRBV5-4	TRBJ1-1	.	ASSLTIFTGGTEAF
TRBV7-3	TRBJ2-3	.	ASSTGGGGGRPQY
TRBV6-1	TRBJ2-7	.	ASTSSGGRGYEQY
TRBV5-1	TRBJ1-3	.	ASSLGEGNTIY
TRBV5-6	TRBJ2-7	.	ASSPWGVYEQY
TRBV30	TRBJ2-5	.	AWGTTIETQY
TRBV30	TRBJ1-4	.	AWSSVNEKLF
TRBV27	TRBJ1-2	.	ASSGGNYGYT
TRBV7-2	TRBJ2-7	.	ASSLAGLGYEQY
TRBV23-1	TRBJ2-7	.	ASSQFTRVGTGYEQY
TRBV9	TRBJ2-7	.	ASSPRGGYEQY
TRBV2	TRBJ2-7	.	ASRDTSGGVYEQY
TRBV11-1	TRBJ1-2	.	ASSWRNRDGYT
TRBV7-2	TRBJ1-2	.	ASSDQGYGYT
TRBV5-1	TRBJ2-1	.	ASSLSLVGGEQF
TRBV19	TRBJ2-2	once	ASSISPGELF
TRBV28	TRBJ2-7	.	ASSLGGLESSEQY
TRBV9	TRBJ1-3	once	ASSVVGQGAGNTIY
TRBV21-1	TRBJ2-1	.	ASSTGQEIHNEQF
TRBV5-8	TRBJ2-2	.	ASSLTGTGALRELF
TRBV9	TRBJ2-1	.	ASSGAGGREQF
TRBV28	TRBJ1-2	.	ASSSAGGGRFYGYT
TRBV4-2	TRBJ2-7	.	ASSQDRGGGYEQY
TRBV30	TRBJ2-3	.	AWSPTSGRPRGPTDTQY
TRBV4-3	TRBJ2-1	.	ASSQDLAGGFGRYNEQF
TRBV5-4	TRBJ2-7	.	ASSWGTGAYEQY
TRBV7-6	TRBJ1-4	.	ASSRGTGGEEKLF
TRBV19	TRBJ1-2	few	ASRTTGDYYGYT
TRBV6-5	TRBJ2-1	.	AKTQKHNEQF
TRBV7-2	TRBJ2-1	.	ASSPGLTSTGGNEQF
TRBV5-1	TRBJ2-1	.	ASSYTGGTYNEQF
TRBV5-6	TRBJ2-3	.	ASSPGTSGLTDTQY
TRBV29-1	TRBJ1-5	.	SVEIGRDQPQH
TRBV7-9	TRBJ2-7	.	ASSLSGQTGQY
TRBV6-5	TRBJ1-5	.	ASRKTGQGGQPQH
TRBV5-1	TRBJ1-3	.	ASSLYPPRLGNTIY
TRBV13	TRBJ2-7	once	ASSLGRRSYEQY
TRBV13	TRBJ2-7	.	ASSLRTSGSSRSSYEQY
TRBV7-6	TRBJ1-6	.	ASSLGTGPNNSPLH
TRBV28	TRBJ2-3	.	ASSLVGSTDTQY
TRBV6-6	TRBJ2-2	.	ASSNYRLDFPGELF
TRBV5-4	TRBJ2-5	.	ASSPGQGEGTQY
TRBV4-3	TRBJ1-1	.	ASSQDRAGTEAF
TRBV18	TRBJ2-1	.	ASSPTGLDNEQF
TRBV30	TRBJ1-3	.	AWCLGRAGNTIY
TRBV25-1	TRBJ1-2	.	ASSEQLLGGNYGYT
TRBV19	TRBJ2-2	.	ASRSGQGANTGELF